Included here is one T cell receptor (beta chain) sequence, with context. The sample comes from a study of blood T cell repertoires in COVID-19. Methods used by the authors: Amplification with reference gene primers provided the estimates of nucleated cell counts. The protocol was immunoSEQ multiplex PCR, while the TCRdb copy is restricted to in-frame clones and leaves out a portion. For V, J and clone size, that table is used; D and trimming come from the DNA. The repertoire holds 310,000 or so clones, with around nine tenths as singletons. Enrollees, roughly 18 to 95 years old, lived in 24 US areas. The study assigned cohorts using participant-reported clinical history. Recovery among Cohort 3 donors was established by two negative PCRs, clearance, or symptom resolution. This CDR3 region has 16 residues.

This clonotype was sampled from a woman in her 40s who had recovered from COVID-19. Material: PBMCs or T cells enriched from blood (not recorded which). V and J are TRBV21-1 and TRBJ2-1; the table's TRBD2 call for D was not verified on the DNA. TRBV21-1 is assigned pseudogene status. The DNA for the CDR3 is TGTGCCAGCGATGGGACTAGCGGGAGTCTATACAATGAGCAGTTCTTC. It is translated as CASDGTSGSLYNEQFF.